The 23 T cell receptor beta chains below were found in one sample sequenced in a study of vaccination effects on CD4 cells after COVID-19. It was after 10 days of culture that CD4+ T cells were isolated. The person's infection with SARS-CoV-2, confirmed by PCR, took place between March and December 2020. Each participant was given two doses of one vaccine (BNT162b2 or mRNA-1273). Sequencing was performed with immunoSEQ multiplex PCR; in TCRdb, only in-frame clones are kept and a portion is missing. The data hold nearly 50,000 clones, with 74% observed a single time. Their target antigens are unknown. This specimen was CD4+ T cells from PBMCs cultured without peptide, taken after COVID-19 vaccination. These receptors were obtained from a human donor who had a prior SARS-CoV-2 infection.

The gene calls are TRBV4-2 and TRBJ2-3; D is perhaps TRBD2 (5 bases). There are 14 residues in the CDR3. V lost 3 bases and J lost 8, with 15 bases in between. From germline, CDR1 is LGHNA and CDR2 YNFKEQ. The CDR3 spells CASSQQRSEGTQYF. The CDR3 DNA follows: TGTGCCAGCAGCCAGCAGCGGAGCGAAGGTACGCAGTATTTT.

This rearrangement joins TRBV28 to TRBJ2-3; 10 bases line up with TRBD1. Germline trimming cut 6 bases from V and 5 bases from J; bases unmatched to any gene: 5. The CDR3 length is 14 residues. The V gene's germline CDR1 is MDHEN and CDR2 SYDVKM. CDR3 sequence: CASSRDRGIDTQYF. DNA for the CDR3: TGTGCCAGCAGCCGGGACAGGGGAATAGATACGCAGTATTTT.

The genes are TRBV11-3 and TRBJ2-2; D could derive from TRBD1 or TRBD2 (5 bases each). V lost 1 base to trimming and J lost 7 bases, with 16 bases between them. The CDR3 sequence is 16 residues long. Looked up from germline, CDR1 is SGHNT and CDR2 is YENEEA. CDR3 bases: TGTGCCAGCAGCTTAGGAGTCGGGGCTGTTTACGGGGAGCTGTTTTTT. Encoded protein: CASSLGVGAVYGELFF.

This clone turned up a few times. CDR3 loop: CSVGRDGNTIYF. The CDR3, as DNA: TGCAGCGTTGGACGGGATGGAAACACCATATATTTT. The chain combines TRBV29-1 with TRBJ1-3; D not certain. This CDR3 region has 12 residues. The V end lost 4 bases, the J end lost 3 bases, and 7 bases lay between the germline ends. Germline CDR1 SQVTM, CDR2 ANQGSEA.

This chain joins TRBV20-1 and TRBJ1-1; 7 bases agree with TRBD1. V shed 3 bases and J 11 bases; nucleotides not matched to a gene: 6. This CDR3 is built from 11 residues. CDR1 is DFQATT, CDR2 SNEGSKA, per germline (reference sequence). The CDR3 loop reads CSASRRGVAFF. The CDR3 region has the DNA TGCAGTGCTAGTCGCAGGGGGGTTGCTTTCTTT.

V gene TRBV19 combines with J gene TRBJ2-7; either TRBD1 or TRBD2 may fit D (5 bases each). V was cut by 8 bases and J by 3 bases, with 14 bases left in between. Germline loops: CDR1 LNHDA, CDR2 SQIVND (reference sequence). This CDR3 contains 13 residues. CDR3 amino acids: CASALGRHYEQYF. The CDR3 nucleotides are TGTGCCAGTGCTTTGGGACGTCACTACGAGCAGTACTTC.

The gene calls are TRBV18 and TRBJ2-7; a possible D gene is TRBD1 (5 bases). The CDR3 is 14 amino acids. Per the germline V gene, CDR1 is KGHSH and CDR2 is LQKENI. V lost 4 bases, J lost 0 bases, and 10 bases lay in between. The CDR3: CASSRQPSSYEQYF. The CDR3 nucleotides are TGTGCCAGCTCACGACAGCCGAGCTCCTACGAGCAGTACTTC.

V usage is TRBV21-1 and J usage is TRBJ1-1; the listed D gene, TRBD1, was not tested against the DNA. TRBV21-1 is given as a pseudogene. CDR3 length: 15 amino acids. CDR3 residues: CASSGRQTLNTEAFF. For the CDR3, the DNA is TGTGCCAGCAGCGGACGACAGACCTTGAACACTGAAGCTTTCTTT.

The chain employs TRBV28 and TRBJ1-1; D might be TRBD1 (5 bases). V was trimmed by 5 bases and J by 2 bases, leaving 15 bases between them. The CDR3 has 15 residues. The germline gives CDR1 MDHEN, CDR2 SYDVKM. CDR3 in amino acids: CASSPRKTANTEAFF. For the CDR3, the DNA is TGTGCCAGCAGTCCAAGAAAGACAGCAAACACTGAAGCTTTCTTT.

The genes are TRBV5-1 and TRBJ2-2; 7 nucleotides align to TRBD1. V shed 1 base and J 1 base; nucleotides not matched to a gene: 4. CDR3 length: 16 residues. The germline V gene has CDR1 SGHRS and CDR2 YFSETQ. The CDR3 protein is CASSLLGTENTGELFF. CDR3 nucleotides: TGCGCCAGCAGCTTGCTAGGGACAGAGAACACCGGGGAGCTGTTTTTT.

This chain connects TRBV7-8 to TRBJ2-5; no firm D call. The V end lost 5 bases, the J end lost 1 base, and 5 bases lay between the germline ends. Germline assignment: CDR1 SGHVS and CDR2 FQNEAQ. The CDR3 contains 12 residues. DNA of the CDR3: TGTGCCAGCAGCAGAAGCCAAGAGACCCAGTACTTC. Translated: CASSRSQETQYF.

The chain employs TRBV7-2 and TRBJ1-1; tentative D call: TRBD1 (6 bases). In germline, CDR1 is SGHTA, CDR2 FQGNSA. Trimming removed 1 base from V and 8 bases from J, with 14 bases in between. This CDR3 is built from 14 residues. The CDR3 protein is CASSLGGRGSEAFF. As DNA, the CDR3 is TGTGCCAGCAGCTTAGGCGGCAGGGGAAGCGAAGCTTTCTTT.

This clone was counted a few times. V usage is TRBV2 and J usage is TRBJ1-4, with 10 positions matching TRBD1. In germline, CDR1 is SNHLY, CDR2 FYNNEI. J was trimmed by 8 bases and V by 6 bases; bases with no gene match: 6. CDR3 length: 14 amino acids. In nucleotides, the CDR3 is TGTGCCAGCAGCGTAGACAGGGGGCGGGAAAAACTGTTTTTT. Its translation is CASSVDRGREKLFF.

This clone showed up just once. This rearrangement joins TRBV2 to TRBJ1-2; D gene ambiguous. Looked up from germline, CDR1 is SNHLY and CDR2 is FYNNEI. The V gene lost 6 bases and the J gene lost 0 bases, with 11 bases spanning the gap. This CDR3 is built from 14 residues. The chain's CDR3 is CASRADGANYGYTF. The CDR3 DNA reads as TGTGCCAGCAGGGCAGACGGAGCTAACTATGGCTACACCTTC.

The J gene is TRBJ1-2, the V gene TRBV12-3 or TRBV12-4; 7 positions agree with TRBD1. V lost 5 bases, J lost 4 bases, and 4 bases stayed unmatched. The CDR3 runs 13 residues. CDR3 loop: CASSTGERYGYTF. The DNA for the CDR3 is TGTGCCAGCAGTACAGGGGAACGCTATGGCTACACCTTC.

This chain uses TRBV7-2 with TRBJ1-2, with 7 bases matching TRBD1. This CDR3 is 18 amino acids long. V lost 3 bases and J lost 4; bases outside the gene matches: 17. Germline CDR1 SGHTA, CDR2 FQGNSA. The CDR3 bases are TGTGCCAGCAGCTTTGGGCTCCTCCGGGACAGCGCACGCTATGGCTACACCTTC. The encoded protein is CASSFGLLRDSARYGYTF.

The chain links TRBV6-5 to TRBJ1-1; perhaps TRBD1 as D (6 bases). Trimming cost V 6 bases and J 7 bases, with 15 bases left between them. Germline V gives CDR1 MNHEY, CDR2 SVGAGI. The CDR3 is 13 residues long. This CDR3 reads CASSLKQGVEAFF. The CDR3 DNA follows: TGTGCCAGCAGCCTCAAACAGGGCGTTGAAGCTTTCTTT.

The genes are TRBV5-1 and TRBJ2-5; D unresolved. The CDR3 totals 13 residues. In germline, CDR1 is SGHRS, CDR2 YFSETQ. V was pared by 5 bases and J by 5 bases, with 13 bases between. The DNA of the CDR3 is TGCGCCAGCAGACCCCGTACGGCTGAGACCCAGTACTTC. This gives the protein CASRPRTAETQYF.

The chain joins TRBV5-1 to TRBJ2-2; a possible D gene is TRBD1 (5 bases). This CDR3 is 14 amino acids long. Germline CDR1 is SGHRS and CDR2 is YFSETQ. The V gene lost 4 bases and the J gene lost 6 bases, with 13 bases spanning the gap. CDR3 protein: CASSVGAGPGELFF. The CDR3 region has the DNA TGCGCCAGCAGCGTGGGCGCAGGGCCCGGGGAGCTGTTTTTT. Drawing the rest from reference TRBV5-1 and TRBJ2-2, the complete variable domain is KAGVTQTPRYLIKTRGQQVTLSCSPISGHRSVSWYQQTPGQGLQFLFEYFSETQRNKGNFPGRFSGRQFSNSRSEMNVSTLELGDSALYLCASSVGAGPGELFFGEGSRLTVL.

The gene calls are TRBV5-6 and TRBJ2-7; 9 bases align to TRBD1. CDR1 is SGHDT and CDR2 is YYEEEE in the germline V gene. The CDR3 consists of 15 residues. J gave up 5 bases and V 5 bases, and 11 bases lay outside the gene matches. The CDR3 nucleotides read TGTGCCAGCAGTACCCCGGGACAGGGCATCCACGAGCAGTACTTC. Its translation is CASSTPGQGIHEQYF.

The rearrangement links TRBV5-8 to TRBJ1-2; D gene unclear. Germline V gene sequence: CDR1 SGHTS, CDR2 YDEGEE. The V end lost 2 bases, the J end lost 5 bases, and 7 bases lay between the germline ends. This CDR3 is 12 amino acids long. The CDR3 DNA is TGTGCCAGCAGCTTCCCAGTTTATGGCTACACCTTC. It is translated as CASSFPVYGYTF.

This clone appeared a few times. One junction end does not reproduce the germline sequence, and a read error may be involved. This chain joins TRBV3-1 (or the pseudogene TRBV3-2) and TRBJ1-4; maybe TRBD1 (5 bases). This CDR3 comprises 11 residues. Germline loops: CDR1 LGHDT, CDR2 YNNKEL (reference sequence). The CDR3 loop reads CASSQGGSIYF. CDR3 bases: TGTGCCAGCAGCCAAGGGGGGTCCATTTATTTT.

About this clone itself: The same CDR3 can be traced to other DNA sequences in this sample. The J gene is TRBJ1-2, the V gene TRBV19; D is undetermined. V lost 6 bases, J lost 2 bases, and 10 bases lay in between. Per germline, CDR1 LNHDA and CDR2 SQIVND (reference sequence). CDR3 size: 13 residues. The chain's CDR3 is CASSPQENYGYTF. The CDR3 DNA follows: TGTGCCAGTAGCCCTCAGGAGAACTATGGCTACACCTTC.